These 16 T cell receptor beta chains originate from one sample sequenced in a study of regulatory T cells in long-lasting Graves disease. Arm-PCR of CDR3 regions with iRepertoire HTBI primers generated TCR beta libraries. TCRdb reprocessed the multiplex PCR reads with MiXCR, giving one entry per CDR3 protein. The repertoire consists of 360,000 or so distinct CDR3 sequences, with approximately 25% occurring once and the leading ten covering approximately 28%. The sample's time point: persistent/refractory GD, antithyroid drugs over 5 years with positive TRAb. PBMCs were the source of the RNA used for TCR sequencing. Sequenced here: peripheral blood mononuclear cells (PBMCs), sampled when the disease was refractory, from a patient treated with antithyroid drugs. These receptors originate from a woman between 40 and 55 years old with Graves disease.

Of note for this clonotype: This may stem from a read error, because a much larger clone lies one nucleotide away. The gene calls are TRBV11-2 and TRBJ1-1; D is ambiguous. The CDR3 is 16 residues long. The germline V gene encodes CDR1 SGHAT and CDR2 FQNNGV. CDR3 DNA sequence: TGTGCCAGCAGCTTAGAATCGGTGATCCAGAACACTGAAGCTCTCTTT. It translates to CASSLESVIQNTEALF. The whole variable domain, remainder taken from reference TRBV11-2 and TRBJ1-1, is EAGVAQSPRYKIIEKRQSVAFWCNPISGHATLYWYQQILGQGPKLLIQFQNNGVVDDSQLPKDRFSAERLKGVDSTLKIQPAKLEDSAVYLCASSLESVIQNTEALFGQGTRLTVV.

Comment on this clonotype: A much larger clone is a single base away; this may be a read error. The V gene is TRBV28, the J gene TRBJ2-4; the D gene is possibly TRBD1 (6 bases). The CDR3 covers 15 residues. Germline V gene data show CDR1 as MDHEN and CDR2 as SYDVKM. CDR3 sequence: CDSSFGGDAKNIQYF. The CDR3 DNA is TGTGACAGCAGTTTTGGGGGCGACGCCAAAAACATTCAGTACTTC.

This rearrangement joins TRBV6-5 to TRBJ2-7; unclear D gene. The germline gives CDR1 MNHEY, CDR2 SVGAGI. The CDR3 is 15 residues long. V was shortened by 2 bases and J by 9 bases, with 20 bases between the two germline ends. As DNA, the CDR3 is TGTGCCAGCAGTTACGGACGGCAGCCACCCGTAGGGCAGTACTTC. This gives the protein CASSYGRQPPVGQYF.

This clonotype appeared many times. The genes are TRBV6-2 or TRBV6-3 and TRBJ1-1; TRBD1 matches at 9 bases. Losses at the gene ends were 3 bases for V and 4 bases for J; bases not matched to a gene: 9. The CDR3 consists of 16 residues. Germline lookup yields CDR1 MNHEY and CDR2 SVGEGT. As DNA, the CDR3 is TGTGCCAGCAGTTATAGATCCGGGACAGGGATCACTGAAGCTTTCTTT. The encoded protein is CASSYRSGTGITEAFF.

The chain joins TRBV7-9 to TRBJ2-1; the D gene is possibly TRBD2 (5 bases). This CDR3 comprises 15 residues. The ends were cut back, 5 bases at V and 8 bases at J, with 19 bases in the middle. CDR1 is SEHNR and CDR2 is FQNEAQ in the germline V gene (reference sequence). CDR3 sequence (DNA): TGTGCCAGCAGCCCTGGGCTAGCAGCTGTCGATGAGCAGTTCTTC. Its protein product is CASSPGLAAVDEQFF.

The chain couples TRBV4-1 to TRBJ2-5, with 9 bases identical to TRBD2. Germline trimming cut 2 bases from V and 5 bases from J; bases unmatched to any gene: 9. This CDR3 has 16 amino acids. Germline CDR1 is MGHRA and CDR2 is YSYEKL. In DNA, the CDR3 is TGCGCCAGCAGCCAAATAGCGGGAGTCCGTCGGGAGACCCAGTACTTC. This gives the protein CASSQIAGVRRETQYF.

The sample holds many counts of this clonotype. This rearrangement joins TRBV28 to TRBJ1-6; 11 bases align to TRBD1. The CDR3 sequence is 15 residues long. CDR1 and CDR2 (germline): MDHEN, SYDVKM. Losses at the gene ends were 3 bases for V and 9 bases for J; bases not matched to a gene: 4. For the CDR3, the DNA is TGTGCCAGCAGTTTCTCCGGGACAGGGGGTTCACCCCTCCACTTT. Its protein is CASSFSGTGGSPLHF. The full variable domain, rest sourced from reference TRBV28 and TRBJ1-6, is DVKVTQSSRYLVKRTGEKVFLECVQDMDHENMFWYRQDPGLGLRLIYFSYDVKMKEKGDIPEGYSVSREKKERFSLILESASTNQTSMYLCASSFSGTGGSPLHFGNGTRLTVT.

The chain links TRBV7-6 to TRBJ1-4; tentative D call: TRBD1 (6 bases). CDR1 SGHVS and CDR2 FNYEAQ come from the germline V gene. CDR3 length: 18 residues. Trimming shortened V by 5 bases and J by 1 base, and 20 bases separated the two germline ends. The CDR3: CASSDRTGAVGTNEKLFF. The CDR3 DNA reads TGTGCCAGCAGCGACAGGACGGGCGCGGTTGGAACTAATGAAAAACTGTTTTTT.

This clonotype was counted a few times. The CDR3 DNA reads as TGTGCCAGCAGCCCTTCCCTGTTGCGGACCCAAAAGCGTACTGAAGCTTTCTTT. It is translated as CASSPSLLRTQKRTEAFF. The V call is TRBV3-1, the J call TRBJ1-1; no clear D gene. CDR3 size: 18 residues. Looked up from germline, CDR1 is LGHDT and CDR2 is YNNKEL (reference sequence). Trimming pared 4 bases from V and 5 bases from J, leaving 26 bases between.

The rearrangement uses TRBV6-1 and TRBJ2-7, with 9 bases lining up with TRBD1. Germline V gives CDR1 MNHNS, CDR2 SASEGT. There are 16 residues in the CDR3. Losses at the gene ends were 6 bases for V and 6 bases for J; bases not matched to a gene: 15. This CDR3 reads CASSQDRGYFFGEQYF. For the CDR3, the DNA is TGTGCCAGCAGCCAAGACAGGGGGTATTTCTTTGGCGAGCAGTACTTC.

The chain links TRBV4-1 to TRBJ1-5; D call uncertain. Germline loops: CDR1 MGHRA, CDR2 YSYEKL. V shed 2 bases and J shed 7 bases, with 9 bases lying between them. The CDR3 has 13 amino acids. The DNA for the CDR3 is TGCGCCAGCAGCCAATCCATCGTCCAGCCCCAGCATTTT. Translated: CASSQSIVQPQHF.

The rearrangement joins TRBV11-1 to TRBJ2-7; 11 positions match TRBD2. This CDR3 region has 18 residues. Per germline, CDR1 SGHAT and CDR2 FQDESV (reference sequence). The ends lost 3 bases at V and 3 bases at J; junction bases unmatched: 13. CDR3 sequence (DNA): TGTGCCAGCAGCTTGCCCCGCACTAGCGGGAGTAGAGACTACGAGCAGTACTTC. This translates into CASSLPRTSGSRDYEQYF.

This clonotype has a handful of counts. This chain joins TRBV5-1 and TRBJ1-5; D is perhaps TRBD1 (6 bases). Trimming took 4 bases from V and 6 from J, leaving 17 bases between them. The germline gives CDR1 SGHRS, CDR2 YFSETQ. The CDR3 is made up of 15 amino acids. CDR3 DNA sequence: TGCGCCAGCAGCCCAAGGCCAGGGGAGGGTCAGCCCCAGCATTTT. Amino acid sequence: CASSPRPGEGQPQHF.

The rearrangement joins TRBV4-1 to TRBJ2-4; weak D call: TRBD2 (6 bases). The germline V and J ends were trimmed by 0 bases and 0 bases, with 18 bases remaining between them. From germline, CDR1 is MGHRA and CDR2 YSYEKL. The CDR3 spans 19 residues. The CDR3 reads CASSQDPYRGIGAKNIQYF. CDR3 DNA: TGCGCCAGCAGCCAAGACCCCTATCGGGGGATAGGAGCCAAAAACATTCAGTACTTC.

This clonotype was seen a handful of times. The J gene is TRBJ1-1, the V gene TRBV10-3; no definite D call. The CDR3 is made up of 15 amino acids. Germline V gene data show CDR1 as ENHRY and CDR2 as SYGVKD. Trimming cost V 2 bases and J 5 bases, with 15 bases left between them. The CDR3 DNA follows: TGTGCCATCAGTGAGATTTTTGTTTCCAGTACTGAAGCTTTCTTT. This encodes CAISEIFVSSTEAFF.

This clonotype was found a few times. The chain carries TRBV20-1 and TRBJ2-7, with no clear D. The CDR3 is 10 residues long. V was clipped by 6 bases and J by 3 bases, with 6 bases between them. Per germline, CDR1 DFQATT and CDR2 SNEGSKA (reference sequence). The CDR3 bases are TGCAGTGCCATCTACTACGAGCAGTACTTC. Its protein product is CSAIYYEQYF.